The 5 T cell receptor beta chains below come from one sample, sequenced in a study of T cell responses to AZD1222 COVID-19 vaccine. Method: immunoSEQ multiplex PCR; TCRdb's copy keeps in-frame clones and lacks some. The table lists some 100,000 clones, 85% to 90% of them singletons. The sample consisted of peripheral blood, taken on day 0 of AZD1222 vaccination. The receptors come from an adult in good health.

The V call is TRBV5-1, the J call TRBJ2-1; 11 bases line up with TRBD2. After removal of 0 bases from V and 3 bases from J, the junction contained 8 bases not matched to a gene. CDR3 length equals 18 residues. The germline gives CDR1 SGHRS, CDR2 YFSETQ. The CDR3 DNA reads TGCGCCAGCAGCTTGGGGTATACTAGCGGGAGCCGCTACAATGAGCAGTTCTTC. Encoded protein: CASSLGYTSGSRYNEQFF.

This chain connects TRBV6-5 to TRBJ2-5, with 9 positions matching TRBD2. J lost 4 bases, V lost 5 bases, and 5 bases had no gene match. The CDR3 is made up of 14 amino acids. The V gene's germline CDR1 is MNHEY and CDR2 SVGAGI. CDR3 loop: CASSIAGERETQYF. CDR3 DNA sequence: TGTGCCAGCAGTATAGCGGGGGAACGAGAGACCCAGTACTTC.

The gene calls are TRBV3-1 (or the pseudogene TRBV3-2) and TRBJ2-7; no reliable D call. V lost 4 bases to trimming and J lost 4 bases, with 17 bases between them. The germline V gene encodes CDR1 LGHDT and CDR2 YNNKEL (reference sequence). This CDR3 is 15 amino acids long. CDR3: CASSRGIISAYEQYF. CDR3 DNA: TGTGCCAGCAGCCGTGGGATAATCTCCGCATACGAGCAGTACTTC.

The chain links TRBV5-5 to TRBJ2-7; D is perhaps TRBD2 (6 bases). Between the trimmed V and J ends, which lost 4 bases and 2 bases, there was a span of 16 bases. Germline-derived CDR1 and CDR2 are SGHKS and YYEKEE (reference sequence). The CDR3 has 15 amino acids. In DNA, the CDR3 is TGTGCCAGCAGCCCGCCAGCGGGCGCTGCCTACGAGCAGTACTTC. Its protein product is CASSPPAGAAYEQYF.

This clone came up a few times. This chain joins TRBV28 and TRBJ1-2; D is unclear. From germline, CDR1 is MDHEN and CDR2 SYDVKM. V shed 5 bases and J shed 0 bases, with 10 bases lying between them. The CDR3 spans 14 residues. CDR3 nucleotide sequence: TGTGCCAGCAGTCCACTGTACCCTAACTATGGCTACACCTTC. Translation gives CASSPLYPNYGYTF.